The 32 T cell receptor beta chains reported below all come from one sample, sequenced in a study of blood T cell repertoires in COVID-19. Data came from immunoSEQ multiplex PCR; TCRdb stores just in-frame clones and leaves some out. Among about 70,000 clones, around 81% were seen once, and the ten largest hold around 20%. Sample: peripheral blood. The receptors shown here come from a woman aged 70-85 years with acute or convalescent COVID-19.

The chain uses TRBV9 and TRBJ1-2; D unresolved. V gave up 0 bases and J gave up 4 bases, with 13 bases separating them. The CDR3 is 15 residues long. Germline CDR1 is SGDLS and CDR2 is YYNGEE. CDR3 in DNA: TGTGCCAGCAGCGTAGAGGCAGGCTTCTCCTATGGCTACACCTTC. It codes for CASSVEAGFSYGYTF.

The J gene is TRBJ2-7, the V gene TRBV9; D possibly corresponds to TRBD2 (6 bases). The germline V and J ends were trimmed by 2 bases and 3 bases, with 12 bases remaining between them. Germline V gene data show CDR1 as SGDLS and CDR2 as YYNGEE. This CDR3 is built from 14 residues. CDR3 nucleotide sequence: TGTGCCAGCAGCGTTCACGGCGGGGACTACGAGCAGTACTTC. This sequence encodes CASSVHGGDYEQYF.

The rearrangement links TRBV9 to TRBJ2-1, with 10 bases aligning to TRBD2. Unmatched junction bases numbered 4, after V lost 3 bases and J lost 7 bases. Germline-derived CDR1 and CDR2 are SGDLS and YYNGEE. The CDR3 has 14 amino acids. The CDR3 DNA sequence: TGTGCCAGCAGCGCTAGCGGGAGTGAGAATGAGCAGTTCTTC. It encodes CASSASGSENEQFF.

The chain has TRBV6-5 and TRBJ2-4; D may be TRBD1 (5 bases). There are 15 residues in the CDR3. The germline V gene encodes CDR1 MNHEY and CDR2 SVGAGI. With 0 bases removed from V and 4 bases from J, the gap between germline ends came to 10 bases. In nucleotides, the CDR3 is TGTGCCAGCAGTTACTCGCGACAGAAGAAAAACATTCAGTACTTC. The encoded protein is CASSYSRQKKNIQYF.

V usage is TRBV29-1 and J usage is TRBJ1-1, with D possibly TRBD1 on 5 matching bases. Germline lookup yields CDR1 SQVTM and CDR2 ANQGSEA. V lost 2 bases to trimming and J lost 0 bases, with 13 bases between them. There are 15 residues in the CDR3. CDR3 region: CSVETDTQMNTEAFF. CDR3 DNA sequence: TGCAGCGTTGAAACGGACACTCAAATGAACACTGAAGCTTTCTTT.

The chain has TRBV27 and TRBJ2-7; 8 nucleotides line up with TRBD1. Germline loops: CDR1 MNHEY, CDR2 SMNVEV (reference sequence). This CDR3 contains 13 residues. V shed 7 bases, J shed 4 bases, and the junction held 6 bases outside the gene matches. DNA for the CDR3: TGTGCCAGCAATAACAGGGGGAAATACGAGCAGTACTTC. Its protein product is CASNNRGKYEQYF.

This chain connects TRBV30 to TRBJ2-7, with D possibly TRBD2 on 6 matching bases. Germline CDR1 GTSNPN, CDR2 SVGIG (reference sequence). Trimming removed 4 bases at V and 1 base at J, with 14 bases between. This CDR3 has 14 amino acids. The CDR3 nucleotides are TGTGCCTGGACTTTCGCGGGATGGTCCTACGAGCAGTACTTC. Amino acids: CAWTFAGWSYEQYF.

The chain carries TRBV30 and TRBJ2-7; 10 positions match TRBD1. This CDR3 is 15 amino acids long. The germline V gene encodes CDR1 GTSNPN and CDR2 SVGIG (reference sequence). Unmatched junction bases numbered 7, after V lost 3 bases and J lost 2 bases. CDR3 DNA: TGTGCCTGGAGCCCTGGACAGGGGGTCCCCTACGAGCAGTACTTC. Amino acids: CAWSPGQGVPYEQYF.

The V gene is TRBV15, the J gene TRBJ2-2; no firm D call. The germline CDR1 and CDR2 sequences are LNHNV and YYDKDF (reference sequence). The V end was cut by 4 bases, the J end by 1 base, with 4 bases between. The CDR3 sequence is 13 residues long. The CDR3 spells CATSTGNTGELFF. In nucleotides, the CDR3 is TGTGCCACCAGCACAGGGAACACCGGGGAGCTGTTTTTT.

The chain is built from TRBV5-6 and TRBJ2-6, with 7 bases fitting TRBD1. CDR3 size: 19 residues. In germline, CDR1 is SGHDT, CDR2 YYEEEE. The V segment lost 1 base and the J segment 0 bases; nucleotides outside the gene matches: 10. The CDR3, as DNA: TGTGCCAGCAGCTTGATTCCGGGACAGCTGACCTCTGGGGCCAACGTCCTGACTTTC. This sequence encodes CASSLIPGQLTSGANVLTF.

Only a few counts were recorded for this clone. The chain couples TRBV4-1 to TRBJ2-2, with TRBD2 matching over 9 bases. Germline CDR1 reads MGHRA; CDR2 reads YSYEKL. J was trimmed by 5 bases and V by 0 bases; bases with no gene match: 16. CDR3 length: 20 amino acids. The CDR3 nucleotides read TGCGCCAGCAGCCAAGATCAAGGTAGCGGGAGAGCCCTAAGGACCGGGGAGCTGTTTTTT. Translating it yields CASSQDQGSGRALRTGELFF.

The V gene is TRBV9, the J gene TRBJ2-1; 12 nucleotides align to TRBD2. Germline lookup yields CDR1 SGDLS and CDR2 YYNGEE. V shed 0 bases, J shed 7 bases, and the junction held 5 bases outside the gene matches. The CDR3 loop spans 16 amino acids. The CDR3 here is CASSVGPSGRDNEQFF. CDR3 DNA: TGTGCCAGCAGCGTAGGGCCTAGCGGGAGGGATAATGAGCAGTTCTTC.

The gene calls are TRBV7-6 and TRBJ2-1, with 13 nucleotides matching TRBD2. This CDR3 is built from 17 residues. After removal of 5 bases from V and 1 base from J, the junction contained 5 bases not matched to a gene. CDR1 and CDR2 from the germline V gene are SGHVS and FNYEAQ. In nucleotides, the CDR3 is TGTGCCAGCAGCCGGACTAGCGGGAGTACATCCTACAATGAGCAGTTCTTC. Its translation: CASSRTSGSTSYNEQFF. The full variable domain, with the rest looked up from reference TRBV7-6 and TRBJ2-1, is GAGVSQSPRYKVTKRGQDVALRCDPISGHVSLYWYRQALGQGPEFLTYFNYEAQQDKSGLPNDRFSAERPEGSISTLTIQRTEQRDSAMYRCASSRTSGSTSYNEQFFGPGTRLTVL.

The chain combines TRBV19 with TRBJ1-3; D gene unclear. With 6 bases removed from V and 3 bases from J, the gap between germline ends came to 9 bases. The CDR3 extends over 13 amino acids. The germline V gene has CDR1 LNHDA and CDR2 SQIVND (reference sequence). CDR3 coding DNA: TGTGCCAGTAGGCGGGGTTTTGGAAACACCATATATTTT. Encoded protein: CASRRGFGNTIYF.

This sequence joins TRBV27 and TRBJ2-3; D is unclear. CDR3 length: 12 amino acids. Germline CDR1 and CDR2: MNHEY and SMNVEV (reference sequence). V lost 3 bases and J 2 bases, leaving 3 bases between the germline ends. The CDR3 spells CASSFNTDTQYF. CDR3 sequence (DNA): TGTGCCAGCAGTTTCAACACAGATACGCAGTATTTT.

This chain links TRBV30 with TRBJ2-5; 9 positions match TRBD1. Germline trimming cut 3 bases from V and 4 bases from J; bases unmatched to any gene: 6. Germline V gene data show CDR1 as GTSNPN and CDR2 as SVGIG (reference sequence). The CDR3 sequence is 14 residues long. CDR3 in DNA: TGTGCCTGGAGCCCTGGACAGGGGCGAGAGACCCAGTACTTC. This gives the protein CAWSPGQGRETQYF.

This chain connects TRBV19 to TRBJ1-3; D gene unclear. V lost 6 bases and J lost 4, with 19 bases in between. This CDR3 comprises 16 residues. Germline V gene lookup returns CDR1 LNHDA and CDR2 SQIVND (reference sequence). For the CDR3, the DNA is TGTGCCAGTAGGACTGAGCGTGAAGCGACGGGAAACACCATATATTTT. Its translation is CASRTEREATGNTIYF.

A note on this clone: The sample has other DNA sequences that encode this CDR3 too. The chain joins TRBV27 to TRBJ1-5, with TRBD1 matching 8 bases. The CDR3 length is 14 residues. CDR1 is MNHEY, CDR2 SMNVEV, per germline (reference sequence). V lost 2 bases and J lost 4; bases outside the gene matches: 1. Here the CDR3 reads CASSLRTGNQPQHF. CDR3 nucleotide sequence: TGTGCCAGCAGTTTACGGACAGGGAATCAGCCCCAGCATTTT.

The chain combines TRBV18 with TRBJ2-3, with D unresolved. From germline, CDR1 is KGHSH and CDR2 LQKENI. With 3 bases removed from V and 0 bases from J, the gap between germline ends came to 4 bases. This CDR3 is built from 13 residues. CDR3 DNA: TGTGCCAGCTCACCTCCTAGCACAGATACGCAGTATTTT. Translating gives CASSPPSTDTQYF.

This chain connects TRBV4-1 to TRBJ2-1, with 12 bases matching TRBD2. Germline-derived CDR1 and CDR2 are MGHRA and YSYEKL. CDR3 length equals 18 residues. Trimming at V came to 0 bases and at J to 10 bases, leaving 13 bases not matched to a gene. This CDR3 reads CASSQDNPPSGRGREQFF. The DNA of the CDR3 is TGCGCCAGCAGCCAAGATAACCCCCCTAGCGGGAGGGGGAGGGAGCAGTTCTTC.

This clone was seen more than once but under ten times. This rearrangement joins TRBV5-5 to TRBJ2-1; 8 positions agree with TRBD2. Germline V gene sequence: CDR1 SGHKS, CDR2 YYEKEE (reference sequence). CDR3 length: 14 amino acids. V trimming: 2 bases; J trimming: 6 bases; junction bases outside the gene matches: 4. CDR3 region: CASSLVGRANEQFF. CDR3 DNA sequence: TGTGCCAGCAGCTTAGTCGGGAGGGCCAATGAGCAGTTCTTC.

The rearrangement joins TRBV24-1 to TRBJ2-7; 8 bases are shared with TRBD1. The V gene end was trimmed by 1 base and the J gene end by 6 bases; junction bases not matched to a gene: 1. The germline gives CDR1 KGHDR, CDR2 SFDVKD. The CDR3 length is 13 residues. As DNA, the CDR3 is TGTGCCACCAGTGATTTTGACAGGGGCGAGCAGTACTTC. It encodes CATSDFDRGEQYF.

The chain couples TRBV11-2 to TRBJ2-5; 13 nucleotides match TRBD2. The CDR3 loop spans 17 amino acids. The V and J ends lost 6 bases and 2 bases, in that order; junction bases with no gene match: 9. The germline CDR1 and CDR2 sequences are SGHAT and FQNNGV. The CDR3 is CASSLTSGRPSQETQYF. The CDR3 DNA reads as TGTGCCAGCAGTTTGACTAGCGGGAGGCCCTCTCAAGAGACCCAGTACTTC. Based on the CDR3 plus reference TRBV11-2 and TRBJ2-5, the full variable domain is EAGVAQSPRYKIIEKRQSVAFWCNPISGHATLYWYQQILGQGPKLLIQFQNNGVVDDSQLPKDRFSAERLKGVDSTLKIQPAKLEDSAVYLCASSLTSGRPSQETQYFGPGTRLLVL.

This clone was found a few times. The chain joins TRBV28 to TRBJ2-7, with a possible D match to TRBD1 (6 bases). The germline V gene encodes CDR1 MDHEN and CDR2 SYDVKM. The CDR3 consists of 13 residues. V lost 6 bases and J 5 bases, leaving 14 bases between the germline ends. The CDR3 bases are TGTGCCAGCAGCACCCGCAGGGGTCACGAGCAGTACTTC. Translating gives CASSTRRGHEQYF.

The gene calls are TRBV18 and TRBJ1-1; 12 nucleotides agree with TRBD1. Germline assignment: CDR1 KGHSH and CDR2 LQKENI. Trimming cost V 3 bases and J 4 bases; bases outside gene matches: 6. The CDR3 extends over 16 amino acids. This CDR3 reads CASSPGTGGAGTEAFF. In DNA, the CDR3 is TGTGCCAGCTCACCCGGGACAGGGGGCGCGGGCACTGAAGCTTTCTTT.

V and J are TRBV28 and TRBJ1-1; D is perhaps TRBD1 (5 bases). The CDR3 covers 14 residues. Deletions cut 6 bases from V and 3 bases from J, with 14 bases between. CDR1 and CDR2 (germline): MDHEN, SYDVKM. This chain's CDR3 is CASRGPILYTEAFF. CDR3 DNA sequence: TGTGCCAGCAGGGGGCCTATATTGTACACTGAAGCTTTCTTT.

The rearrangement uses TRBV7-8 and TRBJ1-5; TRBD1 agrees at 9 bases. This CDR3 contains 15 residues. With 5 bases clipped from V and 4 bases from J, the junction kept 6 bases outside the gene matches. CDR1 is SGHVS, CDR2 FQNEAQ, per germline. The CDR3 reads CASSVGTGRNQPQHF. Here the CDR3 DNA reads TGTGCCAGCAGCGTGGGGACAGGGAGGAATCAGCCCCAGCATTTT.

The CDR3: CASSASGRLETQYF. The CDR3 DNA reads as TGTGCCAGCAGTGCTAGCGGGAGATTGGAGACCCAGTACTTC. The chain couples TRBV2 to TRBJ2-5; TRBD2 matches 10 bases. The CDR3 loop spans 14 amino acids. The V gene end was trimmed by 4 bases and the J gene end by 5 bases; junction bases not matched to a gene: 4. Per germline, CDR1 SNHLY and CDR2 FYNNEI. Based on the CDR3 plus reference TRBV2 and TRBJ2-5, the full variable domain is EPEVTQTPSHQVTQMGQEVILRCVPISNHLYFYWYRQILGQKVEFLVSFYNNEISEKSEIFDDQFSVERPDGSNFTLKIRSTKLEDSAMYFCASSASGRLETQYFGPGTRLLVL.

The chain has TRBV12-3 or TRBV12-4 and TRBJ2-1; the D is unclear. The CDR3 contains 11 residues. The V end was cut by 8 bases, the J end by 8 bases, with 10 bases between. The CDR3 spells CASSRSDEQFF. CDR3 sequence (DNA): TGTGCCAGCTCCCGATCGGATGAGCAGTTCTTC.

CDR3 in amino acids: CASSRLASQNIQYF. The DNA for the CDR3 is TGTGCCAGCAGCCGACTAGCAAGTCAAAACATTCAGTACTTC. This chain uses TRBV7-8 with TRBJ2-4, with 7 positions matching TRBD2. The length of the CDR3 is 14 residues. Trimming removed 5 bases from V and 5 bases from J; junction bases left unmatched: 6. Germline values: CDR1 SGHVS, CDR2 FQNEAQ.

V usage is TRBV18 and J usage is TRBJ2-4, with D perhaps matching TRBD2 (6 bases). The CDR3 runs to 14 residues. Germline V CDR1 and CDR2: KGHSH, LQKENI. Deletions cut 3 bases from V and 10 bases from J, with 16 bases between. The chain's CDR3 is CASSPGGSLVIQYF. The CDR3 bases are TGTGCCAGCTCACCCGGGGGTAGCTTGGTGATTCAGTACTTC.

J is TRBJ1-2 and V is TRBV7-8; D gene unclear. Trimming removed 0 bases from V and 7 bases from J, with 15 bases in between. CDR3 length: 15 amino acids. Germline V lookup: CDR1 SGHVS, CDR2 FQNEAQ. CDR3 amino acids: CASSLALNPSSGYTF. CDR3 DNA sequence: TGTGCCAGCAGCTTAGCCCTAAACCCCTCCTCTGGCTACACCTTC.